The present entry profiles one T cell receptor (beta chain) with its context. The source of the sample is a study of OX40 agonist ivuxolimab in advanced cancers. Method: immunoSEQ multiplex PCR; TCRdb's copy keeps in-frame clones and lacks some. The repertoire consists of tens of thousands of clones, with 84% occurring once and the leading ten covering 34%. CDR1 LNHDA and CDR2 SQIVND come from the germline V gene (reference sequence). V was clipped by 6 bases and J by 7 bases, with 13 bases between them. The CDR3 runs 12 residues. The starting material was CD4+ or CD8+ T cells sorted from blood, obtained in a trial of the OX40 agonist ivuxolimab. The receptor's source is an adult with an advanced solid tumor such as melanoma, head and neck, liver or kidney cancer. The rearrangement joins TRBV19 to TRBJ2-7; the D gene is possibly TRBD2 (6 bases). CDR3 sequence reads: CASSLIGREQYF. In DNA form, the CDR3 reads TGTGCCAGTAGCCTCATTGGGAGGGAGCAGTACTTC.